This TCR beta chain derives from a study of Graves' ophthalmopathy and Graves' hyperthyroidism. Turning to the study itself: The study drew peripheral blood at initial diagnosis, before any treatment.

Broader study findings: Thyroid clonotypes that were expanded above 0.001 frequency mostly also appeared in blood. Ophthalmopathy progression predictions by the model showed 72.22% specificity and 70.59% sensitivity.

The authors amplified TCR beta CDR3 regions from RNA transcripts. The first-round RT-PCR employed HTBI primers together with the Qiagen OneStep RT-PCR kit. A multiplex PCR was then performed as the second round. MiXCR, applied by TCRdb to the multiplex PCR reads, yields one record per CDR3 protein. The sample includes about 230,000 distinct CDR3 sequences, less than 55% seen only once; the top ten take roughly 50%. A few counts support this clonotype. What it binds is not known. Moderate-to-severe activity, with CAS ≥3, NOSPECS ≥4 and duration under 3 months, characterized the donors with ophthalmopathy. The sequencing input was peripheral blood. This sequence was found in an adult man with Graves' ophthalmopathy.

The CDR3 is CASSGGREEQYF. In DNA, the CDR3 is TGTGCCAGCAGTGGGGGTAGGGAGGAGCAGTACTTC. The chain has TRBV2 and TRBJ2-7; possible D gene TRBD2, 5 bases. V shed 4 bases and J shed 7 bases, with 11 bases lying between them. Germline V gene sequence: CDR1 SNHLY, CDR2 FYNNEI. The CDR3 spans 12 residues.